Sequencing of this T cell receptor (beta chain) was carried out in a study of cytomegalovirus exposure and HLA in healthy donors. The CDR3 consists of 15 residues. Germline loops: CDR1 SGHDT, CDR2 YYEEEE. V lost 3 bases to trimming and J lost 3 bases; unmatched junction nucleotides: 7. With 60 Vbeta and 13 Jbeta primers, the PCR was carried out. Assay: immunoSEQ multiplex PCR; the TCRdb copy retains only in-frame clones and omits some. The sample lists around 150,000 clones, more than 55% seen once, with 6% to 8% in the top ten. The source of this sequence is a woman aged 55-69 years in good health and CMV-seronegative. This chain uses TRBV5-6 with TRBJ1-2; 8 bases line up with TRBD1. What was sequenced was PBMCs. In nucleotides, the CDR3 is TGTGCCAGCAGCTCTAGATTACAGGGGGACTATGGCTACACCTTC. Protein: CASSSRLQGDYGYTF.